This note documents a single TCR beta chain sequence. Its antigen is unidentified. These data are taken from a study of T cell responses to AZD1222 COVID-19 vaccine. Study-wide results and caveats: Spike-spanning, vaccine-associated CD4 TCRs were dominant at 160-218 and 743-854. Unmutated variant regions are reportedly targeted by nearly half of spike-specific TCRs. White British donors predominated, females outnumbered males, and clonal diversity was possibly underestimated.

Libraries were prepared by immunoSEQ multiplex PCR; TCRdb keeps only in-frame clonotypes and omits some of them. In the table there are 100,000 to 150,000 clones, less than 95% of which are singletons. The CDR3 spans 15 residues. The trim removed 1 base at V and 6 bases at J, leaving 3 bases unmatched. Germline V gene sequence: CDR1 SGHRS, CDR2 YFSETQ. This sample comprised peripheral blood, obtained on day 0 of MenACWY control vaccination. The chain uses TRBV5-1 and TRBJ2-1, with TRBD1 matching over 11 bases. The receptor comes from an adult in good health. For the CDR3, the DNA is TGCGCCAGCAGCTTGAGGACAGGGGGCTTCAATGAGCAGTTCTTC. Translation: CASSLRTGGFNEQFF. The entire variable domain, with the rest obtained from reference TRBV5-1 and TRBJ2-1, is as follows: KAGVTQTPRYLIKTRGQQVTLSCSPISGHRSVSWYQQTPGQGLQFLFEYFSETQRNKGNFPGRFSGRQFSNSRSEMNVSTLELGDSALYLCASSLRTGGFNEQFFGPGTRLTVL.